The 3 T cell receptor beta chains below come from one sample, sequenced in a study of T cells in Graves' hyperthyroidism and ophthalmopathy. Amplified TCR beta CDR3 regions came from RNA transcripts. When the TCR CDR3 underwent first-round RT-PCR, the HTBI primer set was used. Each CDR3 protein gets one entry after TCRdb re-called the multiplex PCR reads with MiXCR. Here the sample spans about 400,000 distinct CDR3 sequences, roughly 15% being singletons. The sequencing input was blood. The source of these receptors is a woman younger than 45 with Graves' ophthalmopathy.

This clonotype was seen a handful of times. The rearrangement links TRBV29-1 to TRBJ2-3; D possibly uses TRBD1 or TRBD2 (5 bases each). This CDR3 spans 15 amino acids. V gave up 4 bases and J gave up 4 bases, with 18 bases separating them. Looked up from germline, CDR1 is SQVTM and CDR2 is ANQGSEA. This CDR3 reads CSVAVGAGIADTQYF. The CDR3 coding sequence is TGCAGCGTTGCGGTCGGGGCAGGGATCGCAGATACGCAGTATTTT.

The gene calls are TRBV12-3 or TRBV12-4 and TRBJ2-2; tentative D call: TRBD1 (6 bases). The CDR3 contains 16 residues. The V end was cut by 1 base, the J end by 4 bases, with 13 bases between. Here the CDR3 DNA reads TGTGCCAGCAGTTTAGACAGGGCTTCGGGCACCGGGGAGCTGTTTTTT. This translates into CASSLDRASGTGELFF.

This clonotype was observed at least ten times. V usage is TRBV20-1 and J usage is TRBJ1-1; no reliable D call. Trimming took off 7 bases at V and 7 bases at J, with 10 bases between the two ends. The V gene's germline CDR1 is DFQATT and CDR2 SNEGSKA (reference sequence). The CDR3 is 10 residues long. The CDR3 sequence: CSDARNEAFF. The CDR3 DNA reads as TGCAGTGACGCTCGCAATGAAGCTTTCTTT.